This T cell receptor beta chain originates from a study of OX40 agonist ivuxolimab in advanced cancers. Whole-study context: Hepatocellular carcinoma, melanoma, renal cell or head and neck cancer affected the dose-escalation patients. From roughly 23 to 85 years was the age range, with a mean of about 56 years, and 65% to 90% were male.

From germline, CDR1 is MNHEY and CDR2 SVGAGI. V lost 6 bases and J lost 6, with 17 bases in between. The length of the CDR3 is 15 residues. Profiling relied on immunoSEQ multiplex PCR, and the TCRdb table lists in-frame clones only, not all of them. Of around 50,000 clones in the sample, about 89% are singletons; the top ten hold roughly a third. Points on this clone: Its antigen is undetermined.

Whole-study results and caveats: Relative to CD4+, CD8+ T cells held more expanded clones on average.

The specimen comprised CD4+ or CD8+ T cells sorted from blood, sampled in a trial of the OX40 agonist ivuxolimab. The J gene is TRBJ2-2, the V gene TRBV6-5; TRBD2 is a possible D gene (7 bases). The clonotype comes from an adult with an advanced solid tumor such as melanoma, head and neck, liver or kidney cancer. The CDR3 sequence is CASSPRGGFAGELFF. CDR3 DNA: TGTGCCAGCAGCCCCAGGGGAGGGTTCGCCGGGGAGCTGTTTTTT.